The 5 T cell receptor beta chains below all came from one sample that was sequenced in a study of blood T cell repertoires in COVID-19. The method was immunoSEQ multiplex PCR; TCRdb's version includes in-frame clones alone and lacks a portion of them. The repertoire holds a few hundred thousand clones, with around 90% as singletons. The sequenced material came from peripheral blood. All receptors come from a woman aged 55-75 years with COVID-19, enrolled during active disease.

The chain carries TRBV29-1 and TRBJ1-2, with 10 bases fitting TRBD1. The CDR3 runs 12 residues. CDR1 is SQVTM, CDR2 ANQGSEA, per germline. The ends lost 7 bases at V and 5 bases at J; junction bases unmatched: 4. The DNA of the CDR3 is TGCAGCGCCGGGACAGGGGAATATGGCTACACCTTC. Its protein is CSAGTGEYGYTF.

This rearrangement joins TRBV19 to TRBJ1-5, with no clear D. Germline lookup yields CDR1 LNHDA and CDR2 SQIVND (reference sequence). This CDR3 has 14 residues. V shed 5 bases and J shed 7 bases, with 15 bases lying between them. The CDR3 reads CASSYTRQEQPQHF. CDR3 DNA sequence: TGTGCCAGTAGTTATACCCGCCAGGAACAGCCCCAGCATTTT. Full variable domain (missing parts from reference TRBV19 and TRBJ1-5): DGGITQSPKYLFRKEGQNVTLSCEQNLNHDAMYWYRQDPGQGLRLIYYSQIVNDFQKGDIAEGYSVSREKKESFPLTVTSAQKNPTAFYLCASSYTRQEQPQHFGDGTRLSIL.

This sequence joins TRBV3-1 (or the pseudogene TRBV3-2) and TRBJ1-1; TRBD1 is a possible D gene (6 bases). The length of the CDR3 is 14 residues. V shed 5 bases and J shed 2 bases, with 12 bases lying between them. From germline, CDR1 is LGHDT and CDR2 YNNKEL (reference sequence). The DNA for the CDR3 is TGTGCCAGCAGCTACCAGACAGGAAACACTGAAGCTTTCTTT. Translated: CASSYQTGNTEAFF.

This clone was observed a handful of times. The chain employs TRBV7-9 and TRBJ2-7; 7 bases agree with TRBD1. From germline, CDR1 is SEHNR and CDR2 FQNEAQ (reference sequence). Trimming at V came to 7 bases and at J to 9 bases, leaving 15 bases not matched to a gene. This CDR3 has 14 residues. The CDR3 DNA reads TGTGCCAGCACCTCTTACACCGACAGGGTTAGGCAGTACTTC. Its protein product is CASTSYTDRVRQYF.

J is TRBJ1-2 and V is TRBV4-2; 7 bases match TRBD1. The length of the CDR3 is 16 residues. V lost 3 bases, J lost 0 bases, and 7 bases stayed unmatched. Germline lookup yields CDR1 LGHNA and CDR2 YNFKEQ. The CDR3 DNA follows: TGTGCCAGCAGCCATGGTCCGGGACAGACTAACTATGGCTACACCTTC. Translated: CASSHGPGQTNYGYTF.